The clone carrying this T cell receptor beta chain appeared a single time. This sample is part of a study of blood T cell repertoires in COVID-19. The CDR3 runs to 15 residues. Trimming took off 0 bases at V and 4 bases at J, with 10 bases between the two ends. Looked up from germline, CDR1 is MNHNS and CDR2 is SASEGT. How the authors handled the data: Cell counts per sample came from amplifying reference gene primers. The protocol was immunoSEQ multiplex PCR, while the TCRdb copy is restricted to in-frame clones and leaves out a portion. V and J calls plus clone size are reproduced from that table; the DNA served to infer D and trimming. The table lists a few hundred thousand clones, approximately 88% of them singletons, with about 12% in the top ten.

The material sequenced was peripheral blood. The chain is built from TRBV6-1 and TRBJ1-3, with D unresolved. The origin of this receptor is a woman aged 50 to 60 with COVID-19, enrolled during active disease. CDR3: CASSEAVGFGNTIYF. In DNA, the CDR3 is TGTGCCAGCAGTGAAGCCGTCGGGTTCGGAAACACCATATATTTT.